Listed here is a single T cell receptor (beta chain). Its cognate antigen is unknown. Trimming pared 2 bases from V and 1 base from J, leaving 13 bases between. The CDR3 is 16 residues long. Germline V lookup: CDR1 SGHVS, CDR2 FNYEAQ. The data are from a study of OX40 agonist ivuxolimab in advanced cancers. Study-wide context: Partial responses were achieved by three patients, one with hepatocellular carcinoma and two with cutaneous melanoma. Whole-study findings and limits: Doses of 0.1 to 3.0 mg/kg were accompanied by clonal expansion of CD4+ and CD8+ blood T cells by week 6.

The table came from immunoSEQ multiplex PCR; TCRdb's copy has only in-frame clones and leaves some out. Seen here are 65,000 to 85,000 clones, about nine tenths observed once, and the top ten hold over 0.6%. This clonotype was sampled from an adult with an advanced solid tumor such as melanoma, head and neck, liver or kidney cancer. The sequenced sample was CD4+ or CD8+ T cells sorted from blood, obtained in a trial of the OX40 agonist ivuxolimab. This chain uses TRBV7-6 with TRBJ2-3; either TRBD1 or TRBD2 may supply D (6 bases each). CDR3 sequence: CASSLMTGGGTDTQYF. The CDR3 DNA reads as TGTGCCAGCAGCTTAATGACAGGCGGGGGCACAGATACGCAGTATTTT.